This entry features one TCR beta chain sequence. The antigen is undetermined. The CDR3 goes on 3 residues after the read ends, and that part is filled in from the germline J gene. The protocol was immunoSEQ multiplex PCR, while the TCRdb copy is restricted to in-frame clones and leaves out a portion. The sample table sets out under 50,000 clones. The data were obtained in a study of T cells in women clearing cervical HPV infection. Study results and limitations: A classifier using richness and V gene abundances reached an AUC of around 0.83.

The CDR3 totals 14 residues. Germline-derived CDR1 and CDR2 are SGHDT and YYEEEE. The sequencing sample was made of blood buffy coat. The chain carries TRBV5-6 and TRBJ2-3; 8 bases are shared with TRBD2. This clonotype was sampled from a woman between 18 and 75 years old with a cervical HPV16 infection that either progressed to CIN3+ or cleared (not recorded which). The CDR3 spells CASSRGLEGETQYF. Partial CDR3 DNA: TGTGCCAGCAGCCGGGGACTAGAGGGAGAGACG.